These 27 T cell receptor beta chains came from one sample sequenced in a study of blood T cell repertoires in COVID-19. Assay used: immunoSEQ multiplex PCR; TCRdb lists only in-frame clones, some missing. In the table there are 350,000 or so clones, around 87% of which are singletons. Sequencing input: peripheral blood. The source is a woman in her thirties with COVID-19, enrolled during active disease.

DNA for the CDR3: TGTGCCAGCAGTTTATGGATAGCGGGGAACACTGAAGCTTTCTTT. Its translation: CASSLWIAGNTEAFF. The V call is TRBV28, the J call TRBJ1-1; D is undetermined. The CDR3 is 15 amino acids. Trimming pared 0 bases from V and 1 base from J, leaving 9 bases between. CDR1 is MDHEN and CDR2 is SYDVKM in the germline V gene.

This chain connects TRBV3-1 (or the pseudogene TRBV3-2) to TRBJ1-1; D might be TRBD1 (5 bases). Germline V gene lookup returns CDR1 LGHDT and CDR2 YNNKEL (reference sequence). Trimming removed 4 bases at V and 6 bases at J, with 18 bases between. The CDR3 is 15 residues long. CDR3 amino acids: CASSPRTPVGPEAFF. The DNA of the CDR3 is TGTGCCAGCAGCCCCCGGACACCGGTGGGCCCTGAAGCTTTCTTT.

This sequence joins TRBV10-1 and TRBJ2-3; 10 positions match TRBD2. CDR1 and CDR2 from the germline V gene are WNHNN and SYGVQD (reference sequence). The V and J ends lost 2 bases and 5 bases, in that order; junction bases with no gene match: 4. The CDR3 is 15 amino acids. The CDR3: CASSEPAGGLDTQYF. The CDR3 region has the DNA TGCGCCAGCAGTGAGCCAGCGGGAGGGTTAGATACGCAGTATTTT.

The gene calls are TRBV4-1 and TRBJ2-7; 7 bases align to TRBD2. The CDR3 runs to 16 residues. V lost 2 bases and J lost 0; bases outside the gene matches: 7. The germline CDR1 and CDR2 sequences are MGHRA and YSYEKL. This CDR3 reads CASSQTLAASSYEQYF. CDR3 DNA sequence: TGCGCCAGCAGCCAAACCCTAGCGGCAAGCTCCTACGAGCAGTACTTC.

The CDR3 DNA sequence: TGTGCCAGCAGTGAAGTTAACCAGCGGGGCTACACCTTC. Amino acids: CASSEVNQRGYTF. The genes are TRBV6-1 and TRBJ1-2; D not certain. V was clipped by 1 base and J by 8 bases, with 11 bases between them. CDR3 length: 13 amino acids. Germline values: CDR1 MNHNS, CDR2 SASEGT.

V gene TRBV6-2 or TRBV6-3 combines with J gene TRBJ2-7; 7 bases fit TRBD2. The CDR3 spans 14 residues. J gave up 7 bases and V 2 bases, and 8 bases lay outside the gene matches. The germline V gene has CDR1 MNHEY and CDR2 SVGEGT. CDR3 DNA sequence: TGTGCCAGCAGTTACGCGGGAGTTGCTTGGGAGCAGTACTTC. Protein sequence: CASSYAGVAWEQYF.

This clone was counted only a few times. V and J are TRBV6-5 and TRBJ2-7; tentatively, D is TRBD1 (6 bases). Germline loops: CDR1 MNHEY, CDR2 SVGAGI. V shed 7 bases and J shed 1 base, with 14 bases lying between them. CDR3 length: 14 amino acids. The DNA for the CDR3 is TGTGCCAGCACCGTGTCAGGGGAATCCTACGAGCAGTACTTC. Protein product: CASTVSGESYEQYF.

The CDR3 DNA reads TGCGCCAGCAGCTTGGCCCCGGGGTCGCCGACCTACGAGCAGTACTTC. This translates into CASSLAPGSPTYEQYF. The J gene is TRBJ2-7, the V gene TRBV5-1, with D perhaps matching TRBD2 (5 bases). Germline CDR1 is SGHRS and CDR2 is YFSETQ. The CDR3 has 16 residues. Trimming shortened V by 0 bases and J by 2 bases, and 15 bases separated the two germline ends.

This clone has a handful of counts. This chain joins TRBV6-2 or TRBV6-3 and TRBJ2-2; a weak D match, TRBD1 (6 bases). The CDR3 consists of 14 residues. The V end lost 4 bases, the J end lost 6 bases, and 12 bases lay between the germline ends. CDR1 and CDR2 (germline): MNHEY, SVGEGT. This chain's CDR3 is CASSLITGSGELFF. CDR3 bases: TGTGCCAGCAGTTTGATAACAGGGTCCGGGGAGCTGTTTTTT.

The chain combines TRBV14 with TRBJ2-5; TRBD2 matches at 7 bases. Germline-derived CDR1 and CDR2 are SGHDN and FVKESK. The J segment lost 5 bases and the V segment lost 4 bases, leaving 13 bases of the junction unmatched. The CDR3 extends over 16 amino acids. The CDR3 loop is CASSPLRDTSAETQYF. In nucleotides, the CDR3 is TGTGCCAGCAGCCCACTACGGGATACTAGCGCGGAGACCCAGTACTTC. Drawing the rest from reference TRBV14 and TRBJ2-5, the complete variable domain is EAGVTQFPSHSVIEKGQTVTLRCDPISGHDNLYWYRRVMGKEIKFLLHFVKESKQDESGMPNNRFLAERTGGTYSTLKVQPAELEDSGVYFCASSPLRDTSAETQYFGPGTRLLVL.

The chain is built from TRBV7-9 and TRBJ2-1; D may be TRBD1 (6 bases). Germline loops: CDR1 SEHNR, CDR2 FQNEAQ (reference sequence). CDR3 length: 14 residues. Trimming left V 6 bases short and J 8 bases short, with 17 bases between. CDR3 DNA sequence: TGTGCCAGCAGGCCGGGACAAGCCAAAGATGAGCAGTTCTTC. Translated: CASRPGQAKDEQFF.

The chain links TRBV2 to TRBJ2-2, with TRBD2 matching 7 bases. The CDR3 runs 17 residues. Looked up from germline, CDR1 is SNHLY and CDR2 is FYNNEI. Germline trimming cut 7 bases from V and 4 bases from J; bases unmatched to any gene: 15. The CDR3 spells CASTQRAGVGITGELFF. The CDR3 DNA is TGTGCCAGCACCCAAAGGGCGGGAGTAGGAATCACCGGGGAGCTGTTTTTT.

This clone was recorded a few times. The V gene is TRBV28, the J gene TRBJ1-5; 9 bases fit TRBD1. With V trimmed by 6 bases and J by 3 bases, 12 bases remained unmatched. The CDR3 has 17 amino acids. The germline gives CDR1 MDHEN, CDR2 SYDVKM. This CDR3 is CASRYPSGTGINQPQHF. The CDR3 nucleotides read TGTGCCAGCAGGTACCCCTCGGGGACAGGGATCAATCAGCCCCAGCATTTT. The variable domain in full, with the rest retrieved from reference TRBV28 and TRBJ1-5, is DVKVTQSSRYLVKRTGEKVFLECVQDMDHENMFWYRQDPGLGLRLIYFSYDVKMKEKGDIPEGYSVSREKKERFSLILESASTNQTSMYLCASRYPSGTGINQPQHFGDGTRLSIL.

This chain connects TRBV28 to TRBJ1-5, with D hard to call. This CDR3 has 14 residues. With 4 bases removed from V and 4 bases from J, the gap between germline ends came to 11 bases. Germline V lookup: CDR1 MDHEN, CDR2 SYDVKM. The chain's CDR3 is CASSWVPRNQPQHF. The CDR3 nucleotides read TGTGCCAGCAGTTGGGTCCCGAGGAATCAGCCCCAGCATTTT.

The chain couples TRBV7-9 to TRBJ2-2; 8 bases agree with TRBD1. Germline CDR1 SEHNR, CDR2 FQNEAQ (reference sequence). J was trimmed by 9 bases and V by 6 bases; bases with no gene match: 12. The CDR3 extends over 15 amino acids. The CDR3 reads CASRSPGQEGRELFF. In nucleotides, the CDR3 is TGTGCCAGCAGATCTCCGGGACAGGAGGGCCGGGAGCTGTTTTTT.

V is TRBV5-4 and J is TRBJ1-1; maybe TRBD1 (6 bases). CDR3 length: 15 residues. The V end was cut by 4 bases, the J end by 4 bases, with 17 bases between. The germline V gene encodes CDR1 SGHNT and CDR2 YYREEE (reference sequence). As DNA, the CDR3 is TGTGCCAGCAGCCAGGGGTGGGAGATCAGCACTGAAGCTTTCTTT. It is translated as CASSQGWEISTEAFF.

The chain employs TRBV28 and TRBJ1-4, with 7 bases aligning to TRBD1. Per the germline V gene, CDR1 is MDHEN and CDR2 is SYDVKM. The CDR3 length is 14 residues. The V segment lost 7 bases and the J segment 4 bases; nucleotides outside the gene matches: 6. CDR3 protein: CASKRGQINEKLFF. CDR3 DNA: TGTGCCAGCAAAAGGGGACAGATTAATGAAAAACTGTTTTTT.

The CDR3 loop reads CASSSWGNTNEKLFF. In nucleotides, the CDR3 is TGTGCCAGCAGCTCGTGGGGCAACACTAATGAAAAACTGTTTTTT. This chain joins TRBV5-4 and TRBJ1-4, with D maybe TRBD1 (5 bases). The germline V and J ends were trimmed by 3 bases and 2 bases, with 11 bases remaining between them. Germline-derived CDR1 and CDR2 are SGHNT and YYREEE (reference sequence). This CDR3 is built from 15 residues.

This chain connects TRBV9 to TRBJ2-1; D perhaps matches TRBD1 (5 bases). CDR3 size: 14 residues. The germline V and J ends were trimmed by 0 bases and 5 bases, with 9 bases remaining between them. Germline V gene lookup returns CDR1 SGDLS and CDR2 YYNGEE. The CDR3 region is CASSVATRDNEQFF. CDR3 nucleotide sequence: TGTGCCAGCAGCGTAGCTACCAGGGACAATGAGCAGTTCTTC.

This sequence joins TRBV28 and TRBJ2-7, with D possibly TRBD1 on 5 matching bases. This CDR3 is 16 amino acids long. V dropped 3 bases and J dropped 2 bases, with 17 bases sitting between them. Germline V lookup: CDR1 MDHEN, CDR2 SYDVKM. As DNA, the CDR3 is TGTGCCAGCAGTTTCCGCATGGGGCGAATAACCTACGAGCAGTACTTC. Translation gives CASSFRMGRITYEQYF.

This chain connects TRBV13 to TRBJ2-7; D perhaps matches TRBD2 (6 bases). The CDR3 has 14 residues. The V gene's germline CDR1 is PRHDT and CDR2 FYEKMQ (reference sequence). Deletions cut 5 bases from V and 2 bases from J, with 13 bases between. The CDR3, as DNA: TGTGCCAGCAGCCCGCGGGACTTCCCCTACGAGCAGTACTTC. This sequence encodes CASSPRDFPYEQYF.

The rearrangement links TRBV9 to TRBJ1-2; D might be TRBD1 (5 bases). The germline V and J ends were trimmed by 3 bases and 8 bases, with 17 bases remaining between them. The CDR3 contains 14 residues. The V gene's germline CDR1 is SGDLS and CDR2 YYNGEE. The CDR3 DNA reads as TGTGCCAGCAGCGACCCGGGACTGACGAGGGGCTACACCTTC. Translation gives CASSDPGLTRGYTF.

This rearrangement joins TRBV10-3 to TRBJ2-1, with 13 bases fitting TRBD2. CDR1 and CDR2 (germline): ENHRY, SYGVKD. This CDR3 is built from 17 residues. V lost 2 bases and J lost 7; bases outside the gene matches: 8. The CDR3 loop is CAISEGGLAGRRNEQFF. The CDR3 DNA follows: TGTGCCATCAGTGAGGGGGGACTAGCGGGGCGTCGAAATGAGCAGTTCTTC.

The chain carries TRBV7-9 and TRBJ1-4; 10 nucleotides line up with TRBD1. Germline CDR1 is SEHNR and CDR2 is FQNEAQ (reference sequence). This CDR3 is 15 amino acids long. J gave up 6 bases and V 5 bases, and 6 bases lay outside the gene matches. CDR3 DNA: TGTGCCAGCAGCACCGGGACAGGGGTTGATGAAAAACTGTTTTTT. Its translation is CASSTGTGVDEKLFF.

This chain joins TRBV27 and TRBJ2-2; 7 bases fit TRBD2. The CDR3 is 16 residues long. CDR1 and CDR2 from the germline V gene are MNHEY and SMNVEV (reference sequence). The V segment lost 3 bases and the J segment 4 bases; nucleotides outside the gene matches: 8. CDR3 region: CASSLIGRGSTGELFF. CDR3 coding DNA: TGTGCCAGCAGTTTGATCGGGCGCGGGAGCACCGGGGAGCTGTTTTTT.

The chain carries TRBV2 and TRBJ2-1, with TRBD2 identical over 10 bases. Trimming at V came to 4 bases and at J to 9 bases, leaving 6 bases not matched to a gene. The CDR3 loop spans 14 amino acids. The germline V gene has CDR1 SNHLY and CDR2 FYNNEI. CDR3 residues: CASSARTSGSEQFF. The CDR3 DNA sequence: TGTGCCAGCAGTGCAAGGACTAGCGGTAGTGAGCAGTTCTTC. Complete variable domain (other parts from reference TRBV2 and TRBJ2-1): EPEVTQTPSHQVTQMGQEVILRCVPISNHLYFYWYRQILGQKVEFLVSFYNNEISEKSEIFDDQFSVERPDGSNFTLKIRSTKLEDSAMYFCASSARTSGSEQFFGPGTRLTVL.

The chain has TRBV7-2 and TRBJ2-3; D is undetermined. Trimming took off 1 base at V and 0 bases at J, with 5 bases between the two ends. Germline V lookup: CDR1 SGHTA, CDR2 FQGNSA. This CDR3 is 14 amino acids long. The CDR3 spells CASSLGASTDTQYF. The CDR3 DNA reads TGTGCCAGCAGCTTAGGCGCGAGCACAGATACGCAGTATTTT.